Detailed here is one TCR beta chain. The CDR3 contains 16 residues. J lost 2 bases, V lost 2 bases, and 4 bases had no gene match. From germline, CDR1 is MNHEY and CDR2 SMNVEV (reference sequence). The data originate from a study of OX40 agonist ivuxolimab in advanced cancers. Repertoires were generated with immunoSEQ multiplex PCR, while TCRdb's copy carries only in-frame clones and drops some. The data show more than 30,000 clones, about 90% seen once. The sequence derives from an adult with an advanced solid tumor such as melanoma, head and neck, liver or kidney cancer. The chain couples TRBV27 to TRBJ2-1; TRBD2 agrees at 9 bases. This specimen was CD4+ or CD8+ T cells sorted from blood, taken in a trial of the OX40 agonist ivuxolimab. The CDR3, as DNA: TGTGCCAGCAGTTTAAGCGGGAGGAGCACCTACAATGAGCAGTTCTTC. Its translation: CASSLSGRSTYNEQFF.